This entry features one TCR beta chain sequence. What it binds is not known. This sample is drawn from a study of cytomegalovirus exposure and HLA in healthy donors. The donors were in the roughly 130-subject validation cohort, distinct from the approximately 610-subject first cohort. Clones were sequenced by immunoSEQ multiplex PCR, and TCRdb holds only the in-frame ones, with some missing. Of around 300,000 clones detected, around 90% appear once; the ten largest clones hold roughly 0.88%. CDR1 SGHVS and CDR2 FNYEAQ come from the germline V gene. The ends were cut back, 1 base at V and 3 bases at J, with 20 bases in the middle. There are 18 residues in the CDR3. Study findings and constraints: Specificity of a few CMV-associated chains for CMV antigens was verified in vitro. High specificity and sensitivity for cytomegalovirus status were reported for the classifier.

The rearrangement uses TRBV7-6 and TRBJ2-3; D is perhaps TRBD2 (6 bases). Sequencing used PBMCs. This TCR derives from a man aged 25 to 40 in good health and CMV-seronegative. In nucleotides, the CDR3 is TGTGCCAGCAGCTTAGAGGGCGGGGCGGTCATGAAAACAGATACGCAGTATTTT. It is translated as CASSLEGGAVMKTDTQYF.